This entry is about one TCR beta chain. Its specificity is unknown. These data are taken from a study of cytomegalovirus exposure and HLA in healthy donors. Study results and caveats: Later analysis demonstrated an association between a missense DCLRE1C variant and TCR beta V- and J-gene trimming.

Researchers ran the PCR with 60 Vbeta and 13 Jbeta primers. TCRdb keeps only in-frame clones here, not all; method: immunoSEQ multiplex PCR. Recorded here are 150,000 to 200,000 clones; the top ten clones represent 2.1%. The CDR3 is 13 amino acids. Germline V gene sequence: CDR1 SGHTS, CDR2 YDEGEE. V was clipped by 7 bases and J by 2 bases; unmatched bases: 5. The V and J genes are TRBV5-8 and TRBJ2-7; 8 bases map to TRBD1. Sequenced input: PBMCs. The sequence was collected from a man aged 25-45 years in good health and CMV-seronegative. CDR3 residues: CASRGTGAYEQYF. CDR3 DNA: TGTGCCAGCCGGGGGACAGGTGCCTACGAGCAGTACTTC.